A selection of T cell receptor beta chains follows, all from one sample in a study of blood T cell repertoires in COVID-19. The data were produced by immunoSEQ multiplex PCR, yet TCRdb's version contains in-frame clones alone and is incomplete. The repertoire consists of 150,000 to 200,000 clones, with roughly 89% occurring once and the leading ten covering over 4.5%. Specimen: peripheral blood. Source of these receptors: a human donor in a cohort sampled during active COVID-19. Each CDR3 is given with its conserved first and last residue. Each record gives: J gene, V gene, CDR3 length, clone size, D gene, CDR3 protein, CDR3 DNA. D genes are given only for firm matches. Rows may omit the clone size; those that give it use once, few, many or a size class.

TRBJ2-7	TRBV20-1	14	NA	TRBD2	CSASRIAGGYEQYF	TGCAGTGCTAGTAGGATAGCGGGAGGCTACGAGCAGTACTTC
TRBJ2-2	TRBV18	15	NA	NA	CASSPGEGATGELFF	TGTGCCAGCTCACCTGGGGAAGGGGCCACCGGGGAGCTGTTTTTT
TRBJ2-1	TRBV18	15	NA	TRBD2	CASSPVLAGGSEQFF	TGTGCCAGCTCACCGGTACTAGCGGGAGGGAGCGAGCAGTTCTTC
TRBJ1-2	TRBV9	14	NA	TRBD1	CASSPRQGMGGYTF	TGTGCCAGCAGCCCCAGACAGGGGATGGGTGGCTACACCTTC
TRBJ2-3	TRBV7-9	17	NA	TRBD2	CASSLVASAGGADTQYF	TGTGCCAGCAGCTTAGTGGCGTCTGCGGGGGGCGCAGATACGCAGTATTTT
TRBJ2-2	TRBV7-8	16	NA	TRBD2	CASSPRTSGNTGELFF	TGTGCCAGCAGCCCAAGGACTAGCGGGAACACCGGGGAGCTGTTTTTT
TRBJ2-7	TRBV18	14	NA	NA	CASSPGGGAYEQYF	TGTGCCAGCTCACCAGGAGGGGGGGCCTACGAGCAGTACTTC
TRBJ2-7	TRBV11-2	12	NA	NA	CASSLFLVEQYF	TGTGCCAGCAGCTTGTTCCTCGTCGAGCAGTACTTC
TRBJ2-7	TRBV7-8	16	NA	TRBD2	CASSQGTSVLSYEQYF	TGTGCCAGCAGCCAAGGGACTAGCGTGCTCTCCTACGAGCAGTACTTC
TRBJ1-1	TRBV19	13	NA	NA	CASSEEQMGPAFF	TGTGCCAGTAGTGAGGAACAGATGGGGCCAGCTTTCTTT
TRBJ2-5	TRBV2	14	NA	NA	CASTPSDLQETQYF	TGTGCCAGCACCCCAAGCGACCTACAAGAGACCCAGTACTTC
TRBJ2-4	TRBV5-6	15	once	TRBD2	CASSSLSGDKNIQYF	TGTGCCAGCAGTTCCCTTAGCGGGGACAAAAACATTCAGTACTTC
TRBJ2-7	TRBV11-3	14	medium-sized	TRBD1	CASSLGTGTYEQYF	TGTGCCAGCAGCCTCGGGACAGGGACCTACGAGCAGTACTTC
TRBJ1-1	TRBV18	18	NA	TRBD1	CASSPPNRGGFGFTEAFF	TGTGCCAGCTCACCACCGAACAGGGGCGGATTTGGGTTCACTGAAGCTTTCTTT
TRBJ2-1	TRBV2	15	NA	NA	CASSGSTGSYNEQFF	TGTGCCAGCAGTGGGTCCACGGGCTCCTACAATGAGCAGTTCTTC
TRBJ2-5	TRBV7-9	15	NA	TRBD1	CASSLGTGDAETQYF	TGTGCCAGCAGCTTAGGGACAGGGGATGCAGAGACCCAGTACTTC
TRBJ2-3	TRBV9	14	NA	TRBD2	CASSLAGGTDTQYF	TGTGCCAGCAGCTTAGCGGGGGGCACAGATACGCAGTATTTT
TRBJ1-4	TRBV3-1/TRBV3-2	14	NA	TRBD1	CASSHRDRDEKLFF	TGTGCCAGCAGCCATCGGGACAGGGATGAAAAACTGTTTTTT
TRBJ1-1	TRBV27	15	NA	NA	CASSLSRGGRNGAFF	TGTGCCAGCAGTTTATCCCGGGGGGGCAGGAATGGAGCTTTCTTT
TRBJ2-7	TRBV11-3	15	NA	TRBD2	CASTSEREAPYEQYF	TGTGCCAGCACCTCAGAGCGGGAGGCCCCCTACGAGCAGTACTTC
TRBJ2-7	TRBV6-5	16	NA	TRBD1	CASSYRPGQGGYEQYF	TGTGCCAGCAGTTACCGGCCGGGACAGGGAGGCTACGAGCAGTACTTC
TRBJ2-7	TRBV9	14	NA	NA	CASSPGRGSGEQYF	TGTGCCAGCAGTCCAGGCAGGGGTTCGGGTGAGCAGTACTTC
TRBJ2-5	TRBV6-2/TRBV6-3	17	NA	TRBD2	CASSYSKASGGKETQYF	TGTGCCAGCAGTTACTCGAAGGCAAGCGGGGGGAAGGAGACCCAGTACTTC
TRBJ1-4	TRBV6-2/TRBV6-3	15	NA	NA	CASSYSTGRDEKLFF	TGTGCCAGCAGTTACTCGACCGGGAGGGACGAAAAACTGTTTTTT
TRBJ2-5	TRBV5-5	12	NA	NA	CASSLAEETQYF	TGTGCCAGCAGCTTGGCGGAGGAGACCCAGTACTTC
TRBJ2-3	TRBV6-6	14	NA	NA	CASSYSRGTDTQYF	TGTGCCAGCAGTTACTCGAGGGGCACAGATACGCAGTATTTT
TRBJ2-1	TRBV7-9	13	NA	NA	CASSYRAYNEQFF	TGTGCCAGCAGCTACAGGGCCTACAATGAGCAGTTCTTC
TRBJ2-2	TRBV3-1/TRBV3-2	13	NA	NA	CASRYRETGELFF	TGTGCCAGCAGATACAGGGAAACCGGGGAGCTGTTTTTT
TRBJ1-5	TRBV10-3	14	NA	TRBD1	CAIRGTGVNQPQHF	TGTGCCATCAGAGGGACAGGGGTCAATCAGCCCCAGCATTTT
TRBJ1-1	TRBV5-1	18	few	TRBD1	CASSLVGQGVGPGTEAFF	TGCGCCAGCAGCTTGGTAGGACAGGGGGTTGGTCCGGGCACTGAAGCTTTCTTT
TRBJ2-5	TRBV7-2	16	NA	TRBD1	CASSPQPTGGWETQYF	TGTGCCAGCAGCCCACAGCCAACAGGGGGATGGGAGACCCAGTACTTC
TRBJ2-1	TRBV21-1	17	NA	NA	CASSNFSGVSSYNEQFF	TGTGCCAGCAGCAACTTTAGCGGGGTTAGCTCCTACAATGAGCAGTTCTTC
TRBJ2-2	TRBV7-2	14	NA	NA	CASSLLGGTGELFF	TGTGCCAGCAGCTTATTAGGGGGCACCGGGGAGCTGTTTTTT
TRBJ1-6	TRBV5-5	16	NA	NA	CASNNAGDVEISPLHF	TGTGCCAGCAACAACGCGGGGGACGTTGAGATTTCACCCCTCCACTTT